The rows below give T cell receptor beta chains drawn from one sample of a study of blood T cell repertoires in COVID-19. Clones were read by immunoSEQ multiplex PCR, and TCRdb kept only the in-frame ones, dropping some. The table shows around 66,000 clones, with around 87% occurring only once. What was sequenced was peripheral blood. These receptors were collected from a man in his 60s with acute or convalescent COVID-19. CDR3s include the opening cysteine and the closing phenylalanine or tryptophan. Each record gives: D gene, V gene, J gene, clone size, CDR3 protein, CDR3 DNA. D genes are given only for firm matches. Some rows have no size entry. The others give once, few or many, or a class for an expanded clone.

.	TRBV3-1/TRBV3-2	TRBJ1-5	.	CASSQGHSHSYSNQPQHF	TGTGCCAGCAGCCAAGGACACAGCCACTCTTATAGCAATCAGCCCCAGCATTTT
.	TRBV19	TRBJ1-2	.	CASSPSVGGAQGYTF	TGTGCCAGTAGCCCCTCGGTAGGGGGGGCGCAGGGCTACACCTTC
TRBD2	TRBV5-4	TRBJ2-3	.	CASSLTLAGLTDTQYF	TGTGCCAGCAGCTTGACACTAGCGGGGCTCACAGATACGCAGTATTTT
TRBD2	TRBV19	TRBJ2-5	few	CASSMGLAGGQETQYF	TGTGCCAGTAGTATGGGACTAGCGGGGGGCCAAGAGACCCAGTACTTC
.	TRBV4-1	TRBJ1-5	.	CASSQDQGSGNQPQHF	TGCGCCAGCAGCCAAGACCAAGGGAGTGGCAATCAGCCCCAGCATTTT
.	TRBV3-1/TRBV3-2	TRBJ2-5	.	CASSQDSAGQETQYF	TGTGCCAGCAGCCAAGATTCGGCAGGGCAAGAGACCCAGTACTTC
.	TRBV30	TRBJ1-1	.	CAWSSTKGLRGVNTEAFF	TGTGCCTGGAGTTCTACCAAGGGACTGAGGGGAGTGAACACTGAAGCTTTCTTT
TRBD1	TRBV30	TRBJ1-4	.	CAWSDRQGMGEKLFF	TGTGCCTGGAGTGACCGACAGGGAATGGGCGAAAAACTGTTTTTT
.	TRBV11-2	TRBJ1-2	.	CASSLDPAGIYGYTF	TGTGCCAGCAGCTTAGATCCGGCAGGGATCTATGGCTACACCTTC
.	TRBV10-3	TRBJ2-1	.	CATRDNENEQFF	TGTGCCACTAGGGACAATGAGAATGAGCAGTTCTTC
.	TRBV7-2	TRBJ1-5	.	CASSLAQDSVNQPQHF	TGTGCCAGCAGCTTAGCCCAGGACAGTGTGAATCAGCCCCAGCATTTT
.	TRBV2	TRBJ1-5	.	CASMEYVNQPQHF	TGTGCCAGCATGGAGTATGTCAATCAGCCCCAGCATTTT
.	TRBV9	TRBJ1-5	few	CASSPGERQPQHF	TGTGCCAGCAGCCCTGGGGAGAGACAGCCCCAGCATTTT
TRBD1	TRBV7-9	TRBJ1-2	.	CASRDAGTGDGYTF	TGTGCCAGCAGGGACGCTGGGACAGGGGATGGCTACACCTTC
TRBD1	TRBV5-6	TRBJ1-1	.	CASSQGTVLTEAFF	TGTGCCAGCAGCCAAGGGACAGTTCTCACTGAAGCTTTCTTT
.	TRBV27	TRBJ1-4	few	CASSFQGEKLFF	TGTGCCAGCAGTTTCCAGGGAGAAAAACTGTTTTTT
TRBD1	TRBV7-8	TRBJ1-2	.	CASSITSTGTNGYTF	TGTGCCAGCAGTATCACATCGACAGGGACGAATGGCTACACCTTC
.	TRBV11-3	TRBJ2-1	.	CASSLSRASEQFF	TGTGCCAGCAGCTTAAGCAGGGCGAGTGAGCAGTTCTTC
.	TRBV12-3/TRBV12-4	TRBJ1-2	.	CASSPSGYYGYTF	TGTGCCAGCAGCCCATCAGGGTACTATGGCTACACCTTC
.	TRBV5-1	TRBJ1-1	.	CASSSDWKNTEAFF	TGCGCCAGCAGCTCGGACTGGAAGAACACTGAAGCTTTCTTT
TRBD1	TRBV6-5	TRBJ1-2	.	CASSSTGGRSYTF	TGTGCCAGCAGCTCGACAGGGGGCAGGAGCTACACCTTC
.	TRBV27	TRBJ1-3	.	CASGRGGANSGNTIYF	TGTGCCAGCGGGCGGGGGGGGGCTAACTCTGGAAACACCATATATTTT
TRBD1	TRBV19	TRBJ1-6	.	CASSRSRDRGNSPLHF	TGTGCCAGTAGTCGTTCTCGGGACAGGGGTAACTCACCCCTCCACTTT
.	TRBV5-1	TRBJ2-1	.	CASSPRGATTYNEQFF	TGCGCCAGCAGCCCCCGGGGGGCGACGACATATAATGAGCAGTTCTTC
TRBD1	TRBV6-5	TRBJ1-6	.	CASSYSNRGLSSPLHF	TGTGCCAGCAGTTATTCAAACAGGGGGTTGAGTTCACCCCTCCACTTT
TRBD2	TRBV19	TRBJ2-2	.	CASSIAGGDTGELFF	TGTGCCAGTAGTATAGCGGGGGGAGACACCGGGGAGCTGTTTTTT
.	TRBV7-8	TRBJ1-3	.	CASSLNRGSGNTIYF	TGTGCCAGCAGCTTAAATCGGGGCTCTGGAAACACCATATATTTT
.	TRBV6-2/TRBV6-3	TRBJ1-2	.	CASSSGPPEDGYTF	TGTGCCAGCAGTTCCGGGCCCCCGGAGGATGGCTACACCTTC
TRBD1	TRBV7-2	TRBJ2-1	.	CASSLDPGTATSEQFF	TGTGCCAGCAGCTTAGACCCAGGGACAGCTACGAGTGAGCAGTTCTTC
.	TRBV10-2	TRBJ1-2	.	CASSEIKNYGYTF	TGCGCCAGCAGTGAGATCAAAAACTATGGCTACACCTTC
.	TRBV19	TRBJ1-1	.	CASAPGLTNTEAFF	TGTGCCAGTGCCCCGGGACTTACGAACACTGAAGCTTTCTTT
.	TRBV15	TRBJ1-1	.	CATSPAGDIKGVNTEAFF	TGTGCCACCAGCCCGGCGGGGGACATCAAGGGGGTGAACACTGAAGCTTTCTTT
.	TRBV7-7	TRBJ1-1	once	CASSLDRNTEAFF	TGTGCTAGCAGCTTAGACAGGAACACTGAAGCTTTCTTT
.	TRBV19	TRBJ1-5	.	CASKGRGQPQHF	TGTGCCAGTAAAGGCAGGGGTCAGCCCCAGCATTTT
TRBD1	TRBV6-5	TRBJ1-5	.	CASSSTGTGSNQPQHF	TGTGCCAGCAGTTCCACCGGGACAGGCAGCAATCAGCCCCAGCATTTT
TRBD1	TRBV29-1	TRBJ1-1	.	CSVPGTGSTEAFF	TGCAGCGTCCCCGGGACAGGGAGCACTGAAGCTTTCTTT
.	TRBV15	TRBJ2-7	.	CATSRDPTSYEQYF	TGTGCCACCAGCAGAGATCCGACTAGCTACGAGCAGTACTTC
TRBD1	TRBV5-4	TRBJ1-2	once	CASSAGGTGDNGYTF	TGTGCCAGCAGCGCTGGAGGGACAGGGGATAATGGCTACACCTTC
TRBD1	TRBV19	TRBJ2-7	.	CASRGTGSSYEQYF	TGTGCCAGTAGGGGGACAGGGAGCTCCTACGAGCAGTACTTC
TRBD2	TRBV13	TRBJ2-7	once	CASSYRTSGEYEQYF	TGTGCCAGCAGCTATAGGACTAGCGGGGAGTACGAGCAGTACTTC
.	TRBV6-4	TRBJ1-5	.	CASSDAAGSGQPQHF	TGTGCCAGCAGTGACGCTGCGGGGTCGGGACAGCCCCAGCATTTT
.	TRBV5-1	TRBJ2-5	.	CASSLGRAGETQYF	TGCGCCAGCAGCTTAGGCAGGGCGGGGGAGACCCAGTACTTC
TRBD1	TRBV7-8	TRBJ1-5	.	CASSLRDSQHQPQHF	TGTGCCAGCAGCTTACGGGACAGCCAGCATCAGCCCCAGCATTTT
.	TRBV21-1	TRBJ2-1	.	CASSKRLALAGDNEQFF	TGTGCCAGCAGCAAACGGTTGGCACTAGCGGGAGACAATGAGCAGTTCTTC
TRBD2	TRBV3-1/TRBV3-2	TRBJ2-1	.	CASSQVIAGGGNEQFF	TGTGCCAGCAGCCAAGTTATAGCGGGGGGGGGCAATGAGCAGTTCTTC
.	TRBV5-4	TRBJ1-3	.	CASSSLGSGNTIYF	TGTGCCAGCAGCTCCCTCGGCTCTGGAAACACCATATATTTT
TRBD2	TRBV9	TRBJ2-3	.	CASSVVGSGGASDTQYF	TGTGCCAGCAGCGTAGTCGGTAGCGGGGGGGCCTCAGATACGCAGTATTTT
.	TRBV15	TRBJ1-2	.	CATSRDQVPLGYTF	TGTGCCACCAGCAGAGATCAAGTTCCGCTAGGCTACACCTTC
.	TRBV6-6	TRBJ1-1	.	CASSPDSYNEAFF	TGTGCCAGCAGTCCGGACAGTTATAATGAAGCTTTCTTT
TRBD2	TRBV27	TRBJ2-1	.	CASSPLPLAGTYNEQFF	TGTGCCAGCAGCCCTTTACCACTAGCGGGGACTTACAATGAGCAGTTCTTC
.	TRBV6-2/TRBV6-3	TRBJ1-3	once	CASSSAGNTIYF	TGTGCCAGCAGTTCAGCGGGAAACACCATATATTTT
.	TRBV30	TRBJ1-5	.	CAWSVRPGVNQPQHF	TGTGCCTGGAGTGTACGTCCCGGGGTCAATCAGCCCCAGCATTTT
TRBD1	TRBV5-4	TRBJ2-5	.	CASSKPGQETQYF	TGTGCCAGCAGCAAACCGGGACAGGAGACCCAGTACTTC